This TCR beta chain was observed in a study of cytomegalovirus exposure and HLA in healthy donors. Study-wide results and limits: A later analysis found common viral pathogens apparently linked to several of the most significant clusters.

PCR employed 60 Vbeta and 13 Jbeta primers. Clones were read by immunoSEQ multiplex PCR, and TCRdb kept only the in-frame ones, dropping some. The repertoire includes 150,000 to 200,000 clones, about three quarters of them detected once, and approximately 2.4% sits in the top ten. This clone was counted a single time. The antigen remains unidentified. Trimming took 0 bases from V and 3 from J, leaving 15 bases between them. The germline V gene has CDR1 SGHNT and CDR2 YYREEE (reference sequence). CDR3 length: 17 residues. This clonotype was sampled from a middle-aged woman in good health and CMV-seropositive. The gene calls are TRBV5-4 and TRBJ1-4, with D possibly TRBD1 on 5 matching bases. Sequences were obtained from PBMCs. The CDR3 here is CASSLGPRVGANEKLFF. CDR3 coding DNA: TGTGCCAGCAGCTTGGGGCCCAGGGTTGGGGCTAATGAAAAACTGTTTTTT.